Following are 20 T cell receptor beta chains from one sample sequenced in a study of vaccination effects on CD4 cells after COVID-19. These TCRs are of unknown antigen specificity. Pools of viral peptides were used by the ViraFEST assay to expand antigen-specific CD4+ T cells ahead of sequencing. Cultured cells yielded isolated CD4+ T cells after 10 to 11 days. Vaccine recipients had no previous SARS-CoV-2 infection; their nucleocapsid antibodies were negative. Clones were read by immunoSEQ multiplex PCR, and TCRdb kept only the in-frame ones, dropping some. The data show roughly 75,000 clones, with around 76% seen just once and 4% held by the top ten. The specimen comprised CD4+ T cells from PBMCs cultured with HCoV-OC43 spike peptides, sampled before COVID-19 vaccination. Noted subset: HCoV-OC43 spike overlapping peptide pool stimulation. The receptors originated from a human donor who received a COVID-19 vaccine.

The chain carries TRBV4-1 and TRBJ1-2, with D maybe TRBD1 (6 bases). V lost 1 base and J lost 0, with 12 bases in between. Looked up from germline, CDR1 is MGHRA and CDR2 is YSYEKL. This CDR3 comprises 16 residues. CDR3 amino acids: CASSQVQGAANYGYTF. CDR3 in DNA: TGCGCCAGCAGCCAAGTACAGGGAGCGGCTAACTATGGCTACACCTTC.

The sample holds a few counts of this clone. The chain employs TRBV20-1 and TRBJ2-3; D call uncertain. The length of the CDR3 is 11 residues. Trimming cost V 6 bases and J 6 bases, with 10 bases left between them. CDR1 and CDR2 from the germline V gene are DFQATT and SNEGSKA (reference sequence). This CDR3 is CSAVGVDTQYF. The CDR3 coding sequence is TGCAGTGCGGTGGGTGTGGATACGCAGTATTTT.

The genes are TRBV9 and TRBJ2-1; 7 bases fit TRBD2. CDR1 is SGDLS, CDR2 YYNGEE, per germline. CDR3 length: 15 residues. J gave up 5 bases and V 4 bases, and 9 bases lay outside the gene matches. The chain's CDR3 is CASSKTSVWDNEQFF. CDR3 sequence (DNA): TGTGCCAGCAGCAAAACTAGCGTCTGGGACAATGAGCAGTTCTTC.

The J gene is TRBJ1-2, the V gene TRBV28, with unresolved D. Trimming removed 5 bases from V and 2 bases from J, with 12 bases in between. CDR1 and CDR2 (germline): MDHEN, SYDVKM. The CDR3 totals 14 residues. CDR3 DNA sequence: TGTGCCAGCAGTCCCGGGAGACGGAACTATGGCTACACCTTC. Translating gives CASSPGRRNYGYTF.

The CDR3 bases are TGCGCCAGCTCCGAGGGGGGCCGCACAGATACGCAGTATTTT. Translated, it gives CASSEGGRTDTQYF. The rearrangement links TRBV5-1 to TRBJ2-3; D is perhaps TRBD1 or TRBD2 (6 bases each). The V gene lost 7 bases and the J gene lost 1 base, with 13 bases spanning the gap. The germline gives CDR1 SGHRS, CDR2 YFSETQ. The CDR3 runs to 14 residues.

V and J are TRBV9 and TRBJ1-3; no definite D call. The CDR3 covers 13 residues. The V gene's germline CDR1 is SGDLS and CDR2 YYNGEE. Between the trimmed V and J ends, which lost 2 bases and 2 bases, there was a span of 5 bases. The CDR3 spells CASSVPAGNTIYF. As DNA, the CDR3 is TGTGCCAGCAGCGTGCCAGCTGGAAACACCATATATTTT.

This clone was seen a few times. The rearrangement uses TRBV28 and TRBJ1-5; 7 positions match TRBD1. The CDR3 covers 14 residues. The germline V gene encodes CDR1 MDHEN and CDR2 SYDVKM. The J segment lost 6 bases and the V segment lost 6 bases, leaving 8 bases of the junction unmatched. The CDR3 nucleotides read TGTGCCAGCAGGTCCGACAGGGATGGTCAGCCCCAGCATTTT. Protein product: CASRSDRDGQPQHF.

This sequence joins TRBV5-1 and TRBJ2-3; the match to TRBD2 covers 10 bases. V was clipped by 7 bases and J by 3 bases; unmatched bases: 8. CDR3 size: 15 residues. Per the germline V gene, CDR1 is SGHRS and CDR2 is YFSETQ. CDR3 DNA: TGCGCCAGCGGGCCAGTAGCGGGGGGTACAGATACGCAGTATTTT. This codes for CASGPVAGGTDTQYF.

The chain links TRBV7-2 to TRBJ2-3, with 9 bases fitting TRBD2. The ends lost 2 bases at V and 0 bases at J; junction bases unmatched: 6. The V gene's germline CDR1 is SGHTA and CDR2 FQGNSA. The CDR3 contains 17 residues. CDR3 region: CASSLRGGGASTDTQYF. CDR3 in DNA: TGTGCCAGCAGCTTACGGGGCGGGGGGGCGAGCACAGATACGCAGTATTTT.

The rearrangement joins TRBV19 to TRBJ2-2; D possibly uses TRBD1 or TRBD2 (5 bases each). With 6 bases removed from V and 1 base from J, the gap between germline ends came to 12 bases. Germline values: CDR1 LNHDA, CDR2 SQIVND (reference sequence). This CDR3 has 15 amino acids. The CDR3: CASSPGTWNTGELFF. CDR3 nucleotides: TGTGCCAGTAGCCCCGGGACGTGGAACACCGGGGAGCTGTTTTTT.

The V and J genes are TRBV19 and TRBJ2-4; D uncertain. The germline V gene encodes CDR1 LNHDA and CDR2 SQIVND (reference sequence). V was clipped by 2 bases and J by 8 bases, with 16 bases between them. The length of the CDR3 is 15 residues. The CDR3 spells CASSIRRESIYIQYF. CDR3 DNA sequence: TGTGCCAGTAGTATAAGAAGAGAATCAATTTACATTCAGTACTTC.

This sequence joins TRBV6-5 and TRBJ1-6, with D unclear. V shed 0 bases and J shed 3 bases, with 9 bases lying between them. Germline loops: CDR1 MNHEY, CDR2 SVGAGI. This CDR3 is built from 16 residues. The CDR3 spells CASSYSPQSYNSPLHF. CDR3 nucleotides: TGTGCCAGCAGTTACTCTCCGCAGAGCTATAATTCACCCCTCCACTTT.

The chain links TRBV27 to TRBJ1-1, with D tentatively TRBD1 (6 bases). The CDR3 is made up of 14 amino acids. Germline V gene lookup returns CDR1 MNHEY and CDR2 SMNVEV (reference sequence). Trimming cost V 2 bases and J 4 bases, with 11 bases left between them. CDR3 protein: CASSLRGQGTEAFF. The CDR3 region has the DNA TGTGCCAGCAGTTTACGGGGGCAGGGCACTGAAGCTTTCTTT.

The CDR3 DNA sequence: TGTGCCAGCAGCCGGGCCCAGGGCGGGGGGACGGAGACCCAGTACTTC. Its translation: CASSRAQGGGTETQYF. This chain links TRBV7-2 with TRBJ2-5; 8 nucleotides match TRBD2. In germline, CDR1 is SGHTA, CDR2 FQGNSA. The length of the CDR3 is 16 residues. V gave up 5 bases and J gave up 5 bases; unmatched junction bases: 13.

This clone was detected only once. The V call is TRBV5-1, the J call TRBJ2-1, with D uncertain. The length of the CDR3 is 16 residues. The V gene's germline CDR1 is SGHRS and CDR2 YFSETQ. The ends were cut back, 0 bases at V and 0 bases at J, with 10 bases in the middle. DNA of the CDR3: TGCGCCAGCAGCTTGGAGGCTGTAAGCTCCTACAATGAGCAGTTCTTC. It is translated as CASSLEAVSSYNEQFF.

This clone has only a few counts. The chain recombines TRBV27 with TRBJ2-7, with 7 bases identical to TRBD2. Germline CDR1 and CDR2: MNHEY and SMNVEV (reference sequence). V gave up 7 bases and J gave up 3 bases; unmatched junction bases: 9. The CDR3 extends over 14 amino acids. The CDR3 spells CASTSKAGNYEQYV. CDR3 coding DNA: TGTGCCAGCACATCCAAAGCGGGGAACTACGAGCAGTACGTC.

This chain links TRBV10-2 with TRBJ2-7; D is unresolved. This CDR3 has 11 residues. Germline V gene sequence: CDR1 WSHSY, CDR2 SAAADI. V was trimmed by 3 bases and J by 3 bases, leaving 3 bases between them. The CDR3 region has the DNA TGCGCCAGCAGTGACCACTACGAGCAGTACGTC. Translated, it gives CASSDHYEQYV.

This clone was seen more than once but under ten times. CDR3 in DNA: TGTGCCAGCACCCCAGGGACAGCGCAAGGTGAAGCTTTCTTT. Translated, it gives CASTPGTAQGEAFF. The chain links TRBV21-1 to TRBJ1-1; the table assigns TRBD1, which was not confirmed against the DNA. TRBV21-1 is noted as a pseudogene. The CDR3 spans 14 residues.

This clone came up a few times. Here the CDR3 reads CASTGSGGQETQYF. CDR3 sequence (DNA): TGTGCCAGCACGGGTAGCGGGGGGCAAGAGACCCAGTACTTC. The V gene is TRBV2, the J gene TRBJ2-5; TRBD2 matches at 10 bases. The CDR3 is made up of 14 amino acids. V lost 7 bases and J lost 2; bases outside the gene matches: 4. Germline-derived CDR1 and CDR2 are SNHLY and FYNNEI.

The chain couples TRBV3-1 (or the pseudogene TRBV3-2) to TRBJ2-1; D may be TRBD1 or TRBD2 (5 bases each). Germline CDR1 LGHDT, CDR2 YNNKEL (reference sequence). The CDR3 covers 15 residues. Trimming removed 3 bases from V and 0 bases from J, with 9 bases in between. The CDR3: CASSQGDSSYNEQFF. CDR3 in DNA: TGTGCCAGCAGCCAGGGGGATAGCTCCTACAATGAGCAGTTCTTC.